This T cell receptor beta chain was captured by sequencing in a study of cytomegalovirus exposure and HLA in healthy donors. Findings of the study overall: Being indistinguishable, some V segments were excluded, TRBV6-2 and TRBV6-3 among them. Presence/absence analyses rested on an assumption that sequencing depth was roughly uniform across donors.

PCR primers comprised 60 Vbeta and 13 Jbeta primers. The assay was immunoSEQ multiplex PCR, and TCRdb's table has in-frame clones only and misses some. This sample has 110,000 to 150,000 clones, with 74% found just once. A note on this clone: Its antigen is not identified.

CDR3 length: 14 amino acids. The V and J ends lost 5 bases and 1 base, in that order; junction bases with no gene match: 4. Germline V gene lookup returns CDR1 LNHDA and CDR2 SQIVND (reference sequence). The chain recombines TRBV19 with TRBJ1-2; 7 bases map to TRBD1. The sequenced material came from PBMCs. This clonotype was sampled from a man between 18 and 35 years old in good health and CMV-seropositive. This CDR3 reads CASSLGTVNYGYTF. The CDR3 DNA sequence: TGTGCCAGTAGTCTCGGGACAGTTAACTATGGCTACACCTTC.